This TCR beta chain was sequenced in a study of control samples from healthy donors and cancer patients. The CDR3 is made up of 11 amino acids. V was shortened by 5 bases and J by 6 bases, with 5 bases between the two germline ends. Per germline, CDR1 SGHTA and CDR2 FQGTGA. The protocol was immunoSEQ multiplex PCR, while the TCRdb copy is restricted to in-frame clones and leaves out a portion. There are around 95,000 clones in the sample; roughly 90% occur only once, and 15% to 20% lies in the top ten. Sequenced input: blood. This sequence joins TRBV7-3 and TRBJ2-1; tentative D call: TRBD2 (5 bases). This TCR derives from a woman aged 45-65 years in good health. DNA for the CDR3: TGTGCCAGCAGCCGGGGCAATGAGCAGTTCTTC. This codes for CASSRGNEQFF. The full variable domain, rest sourced from reference TRBV7-3 and TRBJ2-1, is GAGVSQTPSNKVTEKGKYVELRCDPISGHTALYWYRQSLGQGPEFLIYFQGTGAADDSGLPNDRFFAVRPEGSVSTLKIQRTERGDSAVYLCASSRGNEQFFGPGTRLTVL.